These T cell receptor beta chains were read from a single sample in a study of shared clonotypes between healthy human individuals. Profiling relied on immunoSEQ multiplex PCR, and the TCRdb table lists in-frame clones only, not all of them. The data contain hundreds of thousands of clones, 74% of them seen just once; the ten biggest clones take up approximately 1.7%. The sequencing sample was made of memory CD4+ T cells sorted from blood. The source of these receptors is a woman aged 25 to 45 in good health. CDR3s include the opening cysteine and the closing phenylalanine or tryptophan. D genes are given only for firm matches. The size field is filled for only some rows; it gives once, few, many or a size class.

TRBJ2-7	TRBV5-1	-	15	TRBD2	TGCGCCAGCAGCCCCGGGAGCGGGAGCTTCTACGAGCAGTACTTC	CASSPGSGSFYEQYF
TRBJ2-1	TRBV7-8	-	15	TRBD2	TGTGCCAGCAGCGCCGGACGGCGGGAGGGAGGAGAGCAGTTCTTC	CASSAGRREGGEQFF
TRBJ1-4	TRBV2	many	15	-	TGTGCCAGCAGGGACTGGGGGGGTTTTAATGAAAAACTGTTTTTT	CASRDWGGFNEKLFF
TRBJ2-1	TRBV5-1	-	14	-	TGCGCCAGCAGCTCCGGGGCTAGCTACAATGAGCAGTTCTTC	CASSSGASYNEQFF
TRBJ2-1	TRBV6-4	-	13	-	TGTGCCAGCAGTGTTGTCGGGGCGGGTGAGCAGTTCTTC	CASSVVGAGEQFF
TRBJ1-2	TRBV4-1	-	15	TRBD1	TGCGCCAGCAGCCAAGAAACAGGGGGTTACTATGGCTACACTTTC	CASSQETGGYYGYTF
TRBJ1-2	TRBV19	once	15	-	TGTGCCAGTAGTCGCTCTCAGGCCTCTAACTATGGCTACACCTTC	CASSRSQASNYGYTF
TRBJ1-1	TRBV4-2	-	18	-	TGTGCCAGCAGCCAAGAACCCCCCCGGGGGTCTTTAAACACTGAAGCTTTCTTT	CASSQEPPRGSLNTEAFF
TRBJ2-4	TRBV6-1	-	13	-	TGTGCCAGCAACACAGGGATCGTAAACATTCAGTACTTC	CASNTGIVNIQYF
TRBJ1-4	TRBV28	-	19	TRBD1	TGTGCCAGCAGTATCCCGCCGGGACAGGGACTGCAAACTAATGAAAAACTGTTTTTT	CASSIPPGQGLQTNEKLFF
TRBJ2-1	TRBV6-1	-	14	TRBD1	TGTGCCAGCAGCCTTGAGGCAGGGGGACATGAGCAGTTCTTC	CASSLEAGGHEQFF
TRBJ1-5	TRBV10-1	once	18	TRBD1	TGCGCCAGCAGTGAGCCCCAGGGACAGGGGGCGCGAGGTCAGCCCCAGCATTTT	CASSEPQGQGARGQPQHF
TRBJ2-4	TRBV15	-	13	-	TGTGCCACCAGCAGAGATCGACAGTACATTCAGTACTTC	CATSRDRQYIQYF
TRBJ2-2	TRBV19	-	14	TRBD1	TGTGCCAGCCGGGACAGGGTGAACACCGGGGAGCTGTTTTTT	CASRDRVNTGELFF
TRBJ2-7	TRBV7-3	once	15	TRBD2	TGTGCCAGCAGGTTGGGAGGGATTAGCTCCTACGAGCAGTACTTC	CASRLGGISSYEQYF
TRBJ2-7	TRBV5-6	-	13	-	TGTGCCAGCAGCTACCGACCGACCTACGAGCAGTACTTC	CASSYRPTYEQYF
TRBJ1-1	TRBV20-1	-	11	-	TGCAGTGCTAGAGTGGATACTGAAGCTTTCTTT	CSARVDTEAFF
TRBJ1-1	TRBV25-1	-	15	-	TGTGCCAGCAGTGAATCCCCTGGAAGGAACACTGAAGCTTTCTTT	CASSESPGRNTEAFF
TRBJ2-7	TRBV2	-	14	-	TGTGCCAGCATGGGGGACGGAGCTTTTGGGGAGCAGTACTTC	CASMGDGAFGEQYF
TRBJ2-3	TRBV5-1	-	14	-	TGCGCCAGCAGCCCTACTAGTAGCACAGATACGCAGTATTTT	CASSPTSSTDTQYF
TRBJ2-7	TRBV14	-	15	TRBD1	TGTGCCAGCAGCCAAGTGAGGACAGGGAGCTACGAGCAGTACTTC	CASSQVRTGSYEQYF
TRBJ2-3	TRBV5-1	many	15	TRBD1	TGCGCCAGCAACCCAGACAGGGGAAGCACAGATACGCAGTATTTT	CASNPDRGSTDTQYF
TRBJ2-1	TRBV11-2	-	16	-	TGTGCCAGCAGCTTGAGGGGACACCCTACCTACAATGAGCAGTTCTTC	CASSLRGHPTYNEQFF
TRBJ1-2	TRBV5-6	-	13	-	TGTGCCAGCAGCTTGGTACAGGGAGACGGCTACACCTTC	CASSLVQGDGYTF
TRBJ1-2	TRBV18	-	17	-	TGTGCCAGCTCACCACCAGGCGCGGGGTCGGCTAACTATGGCTACACCTTC	CASSPPGAGSANYGYTF
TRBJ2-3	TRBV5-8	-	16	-	TGTGCCAGCAGCTCCAATCCGTTCGCACGCACAGATACGCAGTATTTT	CASSSNPFARTDTQYF
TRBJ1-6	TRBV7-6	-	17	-	TGTGCCAGCAGCTTAGAGGTCTGGAGCTCCTATAATTCACCCCTCCACTTT	CASSLEVWSSYNSPLHF
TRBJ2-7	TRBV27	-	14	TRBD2	TGTGCCAGCAGTGGCCTCCCTAGCGGTACCGAGCAGTACTTC	CASSGLPSGTEQYF
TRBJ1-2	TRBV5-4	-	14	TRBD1	TGTGCCAGCAGCTTTACAGGGGATACCTATGGCTACACCTTC	CASSFTGDTYGYTF
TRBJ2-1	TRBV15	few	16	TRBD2	TGTGCCACCAGCACCCCGGGGGGGCGGGAGTTGGATGAGCAGTTCTTC	CATSTPGGRELDEQFF
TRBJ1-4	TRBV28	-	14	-	TGTGCCAGCAGTTTACCCGAATATGGCGAAAAACTGTTTTTT	CASSLPEYGEKLFF
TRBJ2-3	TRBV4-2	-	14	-	TGTGCCAGCAGCCAAGTCGGGGAGGCGGATACGCAGTATTTT	CASSQVGEADTQYF
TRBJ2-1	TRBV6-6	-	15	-	TGTGCCAGCAGAGAAAGCCAGGACGGTCGAAATGAGCAGTTCTTC	CASRESQDGRNEQFF
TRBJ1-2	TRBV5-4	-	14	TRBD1	TGTGCCAGCAGCGCGGACAGGTTCCGCCATGGCTACACCTTC	CASSADRFRHGYTF
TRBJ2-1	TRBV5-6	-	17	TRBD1	TGTGCCAGCAGCTGGGCACACCGGACAGGCCTCAGATATGAGCAGTTCTTC	CASSWAHRTGLRYEQFF
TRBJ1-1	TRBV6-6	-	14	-	TGTGCCAGCAGTTACCCGACAGGGAACACTGAAGCTTTCTTT	CASSYPTGNTEAFF
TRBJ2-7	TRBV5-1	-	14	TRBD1	TGCGCCAGCAGCCCCGGGACAGGTACCCTCGAGCAGTACTTC	CASSPGTGTLEQYF
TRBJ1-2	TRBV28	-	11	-	TGTGCCAGCAGTTTGCGGTATGGCTACACCTTC	CASSLRYGYTF
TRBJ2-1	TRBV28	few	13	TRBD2	TGTGCCAGCTCGACGGGAGGGCCTCAGGAGCAGTTCTTC	CASSTGGPQEQFF
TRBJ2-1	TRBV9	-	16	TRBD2	TGTGCCAGCAGCGTAGGAGGGCTAGCGGCCCAAGGTGAGCAGTTCTTC	CASSVGGLAAQGEQFF
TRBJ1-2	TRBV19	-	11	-	TGTGCCAGTAGTCTCACAAACAGGGTATCCTTC	CASSLTNRVSF
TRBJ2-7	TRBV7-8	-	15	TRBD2	TGTGCCAGCAGCTTAGTGCCCGGGGGGTCCTACGAGCAGTACTTC	CASSLVPGGSYEQYF
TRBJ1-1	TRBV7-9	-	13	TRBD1	TGTGCCAGCAGCTTGACAGGGTCCCCTGAAGCTTTCTTT	CASSLTGSPEAFF
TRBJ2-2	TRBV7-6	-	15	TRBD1	TGTGCCAGCAGCTTAGTGGGACAGACCCCCGGGGAGCTGTTTTTT	CASSLVGQTPGELFF
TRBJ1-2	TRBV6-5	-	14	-	TGTGCCAGCAGTTACTCGCCAGGCGACTATGGCTACACCTTC	CASSYSPGDYGYTF
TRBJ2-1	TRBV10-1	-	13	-	TGCGCCAGCAGTGAATGGCAGGGTGGTGAGCAGTTCTTC	CASSEWQGGEQFF
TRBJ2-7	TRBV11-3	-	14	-	TGTGCCAGCAGCTTTCAAGGAGACTCCTACGAGCAGTACTTC	CASSFQGDSYEQYF
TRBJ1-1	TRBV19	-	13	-	TGTGCCAGTAAAACAGGTCGTAACACTGAAGCTTTCTTT	CASKTGRNTEAFF
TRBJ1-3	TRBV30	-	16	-	TGTGCCTGGAGAGTACTTACCAGGTTCTCTGGAAACACCATATATTTT	CAWRVLTRFSGNTIYF
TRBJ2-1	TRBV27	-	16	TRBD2	TGTGCCAGCAGTTTATTGACTAGCGGGAGTTTGAACGAGCAGTTCTTC	CASSLLTSGSLNEQFF
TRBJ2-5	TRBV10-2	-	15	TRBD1	TGCGCCAGCAGTGATCCGACAGGGGGCTTAGAGACCCAGTACTTC	CASSDPTGGLETQYF
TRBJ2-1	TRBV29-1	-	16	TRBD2	TGCAGCGTGGGAAAACTAGCGCAGAGCTCCTACAATGAGCAGTTCTTC	CSVGKLAQSSYNEQFF
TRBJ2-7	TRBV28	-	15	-	TGTGCCAGCAGACCGGGTGGGATTGAACTCTACGAGCAGTACTTC	CASRPGGIELYEQYF
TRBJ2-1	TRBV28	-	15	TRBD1	TGTGCCAGCAGTTTTCGGGGGACAGGGAACGATGAGCAGTTCTTC	CASSFRGTGNDEQFF